The clone carrying this T cell receptor beta chain was observed at least ten times. CDR3 length: 14 amino acids. The germline CDR1 and CDR2 sequences are SEHNR and FQNEAQ (reference sequence). Germline trimming cut 4 bases from V and 8 bases from J; bases unmatched to any gene: 3. Each CDR3 protein gets one entry after TCRdb re-called the 5' RACE reads with MiXCR. The sample includes approximately 70,000 distinct CDR3 sequences, around 12% of them seen just once. These data belong to a study of early T cells in non-severe SARS-CoV-2 infection. The wider study: With bulk RNA from unsorted whole blood as input, sequencing yielded unpaired chains.

The sequence derives from an adult who was a healthcare worker with PCR-confirmed SARS-CoV-2 infection or an uninfected control (not recorded which). The donor label of this sample is uncertain. This chain uses TRBV7-9 with TRBJ1-4; 11 bases agree with TRBD1. Specimen: whole blood, collected at baseline. CDR3 in amino acids: CASSSGTGGEKLFF. The CDR3 DNA follows: TGTGCCAGCAGCTCTGGGACAGGGGGAGAAAAACTGTTTTTT.